Following are 29 T cell receptor beta chains from one sample sequenced in a study of response to subunit inactivated influenza vaccine. Each CDR3 protein gets one entry after TCRdb re-called the RT-PCR reads with MiXCR. Counted here are more than 550,000 distinct CDR3 sequences, approximately 10% occurring once; the ten biggest clones make up roughly 11%. This sample was also put to use in a study of T cells expressing NK-cell markers. This second study notes: 5'RACE template switching with UMIs produced the TCR beta cDNA.

Sequenced here: PBMCs from blood, sampled on the day of vaccination. The receptor source for this set is a man over 45 who received an inactivated influenza vaccine.

This clonotype showed up just a few times. The rearrangement joins TRBV28 to TRBJ1-5, with unresolved D. Germline V gene lookup returns CDR1 MDHEN and CDR2 SYDVKM. The CDR3 runs to 14 residues. With 4 bases removed from V and 4 bases from J, the gap between germline ends came to 11 bases. Here the CDR3 DNA reads TGTGCCAGCAGTTATCGGACCGTGAATCAGCCCCAGCATTTT. This translates into CASSYRTVNQPQHF.

In DNA, the CDR3 is TGTGCCAGCAGTACAGGGGGCCGAACCTACGAGCAGTACTTC. Amino acid sequence: CASSTGGRTYEQYF. This chain links TRBV25-1 with TRBJ2-7; the match to TRBD1 covers 9 bases. Germline V gives CDR1 MGHDK, CDR2 SYGVNS. After removal of 5 bases from V and 2 bases from J, the junction contained 4 bases not matched to a gene. The length of the CDR3 is 14 residues.

The chain employs TRBV7-9 and TRBJ2-1; the match to TRBD1 covers 7 bases. The V gene end was trimmed by 5 bases and the J gene end by 4 bases; junction bases not matched to a gene: 5. The germline gives CDR1 SEHNR, CDR2 FQNEAQ (reference sequence). The CDR3 is 14 amino acids. The CDR3 is CASSAPGQYNEQFF. DNA of the CDR3: TGTGCCAGCAGCGCTCCGGGACAGTACAATGAGCAGTTCTTC.

This chain links TRBV12-3 or TRBV12-4 with TRBJ2-5; 8 bases agree with TRBD1. The V gene end was trimmed by 6 bases and the J gene end by 6 bases; junction bases not matched to a gene: 9. The CDR3 totals 14 residues. DNA of the CDR3: TGTGCCAGCAGATCCTCAGGGGGCTCACAGACCCAGTACTTC. This encodes CASRSSGGSQTQYF.

This clonotype appeared a few times. V is TRBV20-1 and J is TRBJ2-1; 9 bases match TRBD1. This CDR3 has 15 residues. The V gene end was trimmed by 5 bases and the J gene end by 1 base; junction bases not matched to a gene: 6. The germline gives CDR1 DFQATT, CDR2 SNEGSKA (reference sequence). CDR3 nucleotide sequence: TGCAGTGCTCAGACAGGGGGGCCATCCTACAATGAGCAGTTCTTC. This gives the protein CSAQTGGPSYNEQFF.

This clonotype was counted between two and nine times. The CDR3 loop is CSARDQGVAETQYF. The DNA for the CDR3 is TGCAGTGCTAGAGATCAAGGGGTGGCAGAGACCCAGTACTTC. The chain joins TRBV20-1 to TRBJ2-5; perhaps TRBD1 as D (5 bases). The CDR3 is made up of 14 amino acids. Trimming cost V 0 bases and J 4 bases, with 12 bases left between them. The germline CDR1 and CDR2 sequences are DFQATT and SNEGSKA (reference sequence).

This rearrangement joins TRBV29-1 to TRBJ2-5; possible D gene TRBD2, 6 bases. CDR3 length equals 16 residues. V was trimmed by 4 bases and J by 5 bases, leaving 23 bases between them. CDR1 SQVTM and CDR2 ANQGSEA come from the germline V gene. The CDR3 protein is CSVGHGRRRGGETQYF. CDR3 bases: TGCAGCGTTGGACATGGCAGAAGGAGGGGCGGGGAGACCCAGTACTTC.

The V call is TRBV18, the J call TRBJ2-7; 8 bases are a match to TRBD2. Germline CDR1 KGHSH, CDR2 LQKENI. V shed 8 bases and J 6 bases; nucleotides not matched to a gene: 21. The CDR3 totals 17 residues. The chain's CDR3 is CASTPTGPGGSAGEQYF. The CDR3 region has the DNA TGTGCCAGCACGCCCACGGGGCCGGGAGGGTCCGCGGGCGAGCAGTACTTC.

The chain links TRBV7-9 to TRBJ2-1; 12 nucleotides match TRBD2. The CDR3 is made up of 16 amino acids. Germline V gene lookup returns CDR1 SEHNR and CDR2 FQNEAQ (reference sequence). The trim removed 5 bases at V and 9 bases at J, leaving 11 bases unmatched. In DNA, the CDR3 is TGTGCCAGCAGCCCCAGGACTAGCGGGAAATTCAGTGAGCAGTTCTTC. Translated, it gives CASSPRTSGKFSEQFF.

DNA for the CDR3: TGTGCCAGCAGCGCCGGAGGGGCTACCACTGAAGCTTTCTTT. This gives the protein CASSAGGATTEAFF. J is TRBJ1-1 and V is TRBV12-3 or TRBV12-4; TRBD1 might be the D (5 bases). The V and J ends lost 6 bases and 4 bases respectively, with 15 bases between them. The CDR3 totals 14 residues.

The chain employs TRBV19 and TRBJ1-5; D possibly corresponds to TRBD1 (5 bases). The V gene's germline CDR1 is LNHDA and CDR2 SQIVND (reference sequence). Trimming stripped 3 bases from V and 0 bases from J, with 9 bases between. CDR3 length equals 15 residues. The CDR3 nucleotides are TGTGCCAGTAGTATGGGGACGCCTAGCAATCAGCCCCAGCATTTT. It codes for CASSMGTPSNQPQHF.

At least ten counts were recorded for this clonotype. The rearrangement uses TRBV11-2 and TRBJ2-1; 10 bases match TRBD2. The CDR3 runs 14 residues. Germline trimming cut 9 bases from V and 6 bases from J; bases unmatched to any gene: 8. CDR1 is SGHAT, CDR2 FQNNGV, per germline. The CDR3 DNA follows: TGTGCCAGTAGAGCGGGAGGGCCGGGCAATGAGCAGTTCTTC. It translates to CASRAGGPGNEQFF. Full variable domain (outside the CDR3, taken from reference TRBV11-2 and TRBJ2-1): EAGVAQSPRYKIIEKRQSVAFWCNPISGHATLYWYQQILGQGPKLLIQFQNNGVVDDSQLPKDRFSAERLKGVDSTLKIQPAKLEDSAVYLCASRAGGPGNEQFFGPGTRLTVL.

In this sample, this clonotype turned up many times. V gene TRBV29-1 combines with J gene TRBJ2-7, with TRBD1 identical over 8 bases. The CDR3 is made up of 15 amino acids. The V gene end was trimmed by 0 bases and the J gene end by 4 bases; junction bases not matched to a gene: 8. CDR1 is SQVTM, CDR2 ANQGSEA, per germline. CDR3 nucleotide sequence: TGCAGCGTTGAAGAACTTGGACAGGGTGGGTACGAGCAGTACTTC. Translation: CSVEELGQGGYEQYF.

The chain carries TRBV5-6 and TRBJ2-2, with D tentatively TRBD1 (6 bases). Germline values: CDR1 SGHDT, CDR2 YYEEEE. The CDR3 length is 13 residues. V shed 3 bases and J shed 5 bases, with 8 bases lying between them. CDR3 in DNA: TGTGCCAGCAGCTCAGGGACAACCGGGGAGCTGTTTTTT. It codes for CASSSGTTGELFF.

Only a few counts were recorded for this clonotype. The chain combines TRBV5-1 with TRBJ1-2; 7 nucleotides match TRBD1. CDR1 is SGHRS and CDR2 is YFSETQ in the germline V gene. This CDR3 spans 14 amino acids. V gave up 2 bases and J gave up 2 bases; unmatched junction bases: 3. CDR3 protein: CASSFLDRNYGYTF. The CDR3 DNA reads TGCGCCAGCAGCTTTTTGGACAGGAACTATGGCTACACCTTC.

The gene calls are TRBV7-9 and TRBJ2-7; 8 bases line up with TRBD1. Germline V lookup: CDR1 SEHNR, CDR2 FQNEAQ (reference sequence). The J segment lost 0 bases and the V segment lost 8 bases, leaving 6 bases of the junction unmatched. This CDR3 is 14 amino acids long. The CDR3 DNA is TGTGCCAGCGGCCGGGACAGGAGCTCCTACGAGCAGTACTTC. Translated: CASGRDRSSYEQYF.

This rearrangement joins TRBV5-1 to TRBJ2-7; 14 bases fit TRBD2. The CDR3 is 15 amino acids. Germline values: CDR1 SGHRS, CDR2 YFSETQ. The V gene end was trimmed by 4 bases and the J gene end by 3 bases; junction bases not matched to a gene: 3. CDR3 nucleotides: TGCGCCAGCAGCGGGACTAGCGGGGGCCTCTACGAGCAGTACTTC. This translates into CASSGTSGGLYEQYF.

Many counts were recorded for this clonotype. This chain connects TRBV29-1 to TRBJ1-4, with D hard to call. The ends were cut back, 6 bases at V and 5 bases at J, with 10 bases in the middle. There are 12 residues in the CDR3. Germline CDR1 and CDR2: SQVTM and ANQGSEA. The CDR3 sequence: CSVNIRNEKLFF. In nucleotides, the CDR3 is TGCAGCGTGAATATCAGAAATGAAAAACTGTTTTTT.

Many counts were recorded for this clonotype. V and J are TRBV12-3 or TRBV12-4 and TRBJ2-1, with D perhaps matching TRBD1 (5 bases). The CDR3 totals 13 residues. V was pared by 3 bases and J by 7 bases, with 10 bases between. CDR3 DNA: TGTGCCAGCAGTTTTGACAGTCGAAATGAGCAGTTCTTC. This gives the protein CASSFDSRNEQFF.

J is TRBJ2-7 and V is TRBV20-1; 12 nucleotides align to TRBD2. CDR3 length equals 15 residues. V trimming: 3 bases; J trimming: 3 bases; junction bases outside the gene matches: 6. CDR1 DFQATT and CDR2 SNEGSKA come from the germline V gene (reference sequence). The CDR3 loop reads CSARPTSGSIYEQYF. DNA of the CDR3: TGCAGTGCTAGGCCGACTAGCGGGAGTATCTACGAGCAGTACTTC.

The V and J genes are TRBV5-1 and TRBJ2-5; a possible D gene is TRBD2 (5 bases). Germline assignment: CDR1 SGHRS and CDR2 YFSETQ. The CDR3 consists of 14 residues. Trimming removed 8 bases at V and 4 bases at J, with 18 bases between. This chain's CDR3 is CASTGASGSETQYF. Written as DNA, the CDR3 is TGCGCCAGTACCGGCGCGAGCGGATCAGAGACCCAGTACTTC.

This clonotype has a handful of counts. CDR3 coding DNA: TGTGCCAGCAGCAGACTAGCGCCGAGCACAGATACGCAGTATTTT. Encoded protein: CASSRLAPSTDTQYF. The V gene is TRBV7-2, the J gene TRBJ2-3, with TRBD2 identical over 8 bases. The CDR3 totals 15 residues. V gave up 5 bases and J gave up 0 bases; unmatched junction bases: 4. The V gene's germline CDR1 is SGHTA and CDR2 FQGNSA.

This clonotype was detected a few times. The chain carries TRBV6-1 and TRBJ2-7; 7 nucleotides agree with TRBD1. Germline V gene sequence: CDR1 MNHNS, CDR2 SASEGT. This CDR3 contains 13 residues. V gave up 6 bases and J gave up 3 bases; unmatched junction bases: 5. In nucleotides, the CDR3 is TGTGCCAGCAGCAACGGACAGGTCTACGAGCAGTACTTC. Translating gives CASSNGQVYEQYF.

The V call is TRBV5-5, the J call TRBJ1-1, with D tentatively TRBD1 (5 bases). V dropped 2 bases and J dropped 4 bases, with 15 bases sitting between them. The V gene's germline CDR1 is SGHKS and CDR2 YYEKEE (reference sequence). The CDR3 runs to 15 residues. CDR3 residues: CASSLNQIGGTEAFF. The CDR3 nucleotides are TGTGCCAGCAGCTTAAATCAAATTGGGGGCACTGAAGCTTTCTTT.

This clonotype has a handful of counts. As DNA, the CDR3 is TGCAGTGCTAGTGCGGACAGGGGGTACAATGAGCAGTTCTTC. Residues: CSASADRGYNEQFF. The V and J genes are TRBV20-1 and TRBJ2-1; 10 bases are a match to TRBD1. The CDR3 totals 14 residues. The V gene end was trimmed by 3 bases and the J gene end by 4 bases; junction bases not matched to a gene: 3. Germline V CDR1 and CDR2: DFQATT, SNEGSKA (reference sequence).

This chain joins TRBV6-5 and TRBJ2-7; 8 nucleotides agree with TRBD1. Germline V gene lookup returns CDR1 MNHEY and CDR2 SVGAGI. CDR3 length: 15 residues. V shed 2 bases and J 2 bases; nucleotides not matched to a gene: 5. The CDR3 region has the DNA TGTGCCAGCAGTTACCGGACAGGGAAACCCTACGAGCAGTACTTC. Translated, it gives CASSYRTGKPYEQYF.

In its sample, this clonotype was seen many times. This chain links TRBV12-3 or TRBV12-4 with TRBJ2-3; TRBD1 matches 9 bases. The CDR3 is made up of 15 amino acids. The V and J ends lost 3 bases and 3 bases, in that order; junction bases with no gene match: 4. The CDR3 nucleotides are TGTGCCAGCAGTTTGCGACAGGGGGTTACAGATACGCAGTATTTT. Residues: CASSLRQGVTDTQYF.

CDR3 nucleotide sequence: TGTGCCAGTAGTCCTGGGGGAAGTCCCAACTATGGCTACACCTTC. Protein sequence: CASSPGGSPNYGYTF. The chain links TRBV19 to TRBJ1-2; TRBD1 is a possible D gene (5 bases). The V gene lost 5 bases and the J gene lost 2 bases, with 15 bases spanning the gap. Germline CDR1 is LNHDA and CDR2 is SQIVND (reference sequence). The length of the CDR3 is 15 residues.

V and J are TRBV6-2 or TRBV6-3 and TRBJ2-7; 9 bases align to TRBD2. The junction had 12 bases not matched to a gene; V was cut back by 5 bases and J by 7 bases. There are 15 residues in the CDR3. Germline V gene data show CDR1 as MNHEY and CDR2 as SVGEGT. The CDR3 reads CASSPRTSARGEQYF. The CDR3, as DNA: TGTGCCAGCAGTCCCCGGACTAGCGCCCGGGGAGAGCAGTACTTC.